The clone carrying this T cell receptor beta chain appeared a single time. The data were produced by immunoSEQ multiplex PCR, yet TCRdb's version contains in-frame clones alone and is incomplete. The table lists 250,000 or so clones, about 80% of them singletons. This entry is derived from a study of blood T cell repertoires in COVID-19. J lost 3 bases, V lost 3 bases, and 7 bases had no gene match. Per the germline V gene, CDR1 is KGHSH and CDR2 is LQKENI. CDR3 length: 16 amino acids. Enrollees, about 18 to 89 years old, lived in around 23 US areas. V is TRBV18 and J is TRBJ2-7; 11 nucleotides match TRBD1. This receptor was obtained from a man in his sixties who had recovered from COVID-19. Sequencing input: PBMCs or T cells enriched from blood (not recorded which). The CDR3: CASSPEGQGAVYEQYF. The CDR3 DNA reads TGTGCCAGCTCACCTGAAGGACAGGGGGCGGTCTACGAGCAGTACTTC.